The 9 T cell receptor beta chains below were found in one sample sequenced in a study of PD-1 blockade in mismatch repair-deficient tumors. Clones were sequenced by immunoSEQ multiplex PCR, and TCRdb holds only the in-frame ones, with some missing. The sample lists under 150,000 clones; 85% to 90% were seen once. The source was peripheral blood, collected 44 weeks after starting pembrolizumab. All receptors derive from an adult with mismatch repair-deficient cancer.

The V call is TRBV27, the J call TRBJ2-2, with 11 bases lining up with TRBD2. Germline values: CDR1 MNHEY, CDR2 SMNVEV (reference sequence). CDR3 length: 18 residues. V was clipped by 2 bases and J by 3 bases; unmatched bases: 8. CDR3 amino acids: CASSLLLAGAGDTGELFF. The CDR3 bases are TGTGCCAGCAGTTTACTACTAGCGGGAGCTGGGGACACCGGGGAGCTGTTTTTT.

This clone showed up just once. This chain connects TRBV7-6 to TRBJ2-5, with D possibly TRBD2 on 6 matching bases. Trimming shortened V by 0 bases and J by 2 bases, and 10 bases separated the two germline ends. The germline gives CDR1 SGHVS, CDR2 FNYEAQ. The CDR3 has 15 residues. The CDR3 nucleotides are TGTGCCAGCAGCTTAGCAAACCGGGAGCAAGAGACCCAGTACTTC. This encodes CASSLANREQETQYF.

The chain is built from TRBV30 and TRBJ2-7, with D perhaps matching TRBD1 (5 bases). Trimming took 0 bases from V and 4 from J, leaving 16 bases between them. This CDR3 comprises 15 residues. Germline CDR1 GTSNPN, CDR2 SVGIG (reference sequence). The CDR3 nucleotides read TGTGCCTGGAGTGTAGATATGGTTGGGGCGTACGAGCAGTACTTC. Translating gives CAWSVDMVGAYEQYF.

V is TRBV5-8 and J is TRBJ1-1; unclear D gene. The CDR3 is 13 amino acids. V lost 0 bases and J 3 bases, leaving 6 bases between the germline ends. Germline-derived CDR1 and CDR2 are SGHTS and YDEGEE. CDR3 bases: TGTGCCAGCAGCTTGGAACGTGACACTGAAGCTTTCTTT. Translation: CASSLERDTEAFF.

V is TRBV25-1 and J is TRBJ1-4; tentatively, D is TRBD1 (5 bases). This CDR3 spans 13 amino acids. Germline V gene sequence: CDR1 MGHDK, CDR2 SYGVNS. V lost 7 bases and J 7 bases, leaving 13 bases between the germline ends. The CDR3 spells CASNKGQGEKLFF. DNA of the CDR3: TGTGCCAGCAATAAGGGGCAGGGTGAAAAACTGTTTTTT.

The gene calls are TRBV7-9 and TRBJ2-7, with unresolved D. The V end lost 5 bases, the J end lost 2 bases, and 19 bases lay between the germline ends. In germline, CDR1 is SEHNR, CDR2 FQNEAQ (reference sequence). This CDR3 has 16 residues. The CDR3 sequence: CASSRPDTGETYEQYF. CDR3 bases: TGTGCCAGCAGCCGTCCTGACACTGGAGAAACCTACGAGCAGTACTTC.

The chain joins TRBV28 to TRBJ2-7; 8 positions agree with TRBD1. Looked up from germline, CDR1 is MDHEN and CDR2 is SYDVKM. The V and J ends lost 7 bases and 2 bases, in that order; junction bases with no gene match: 10. The CDR3 extends over 15 amino acids. The CDR3 region has the DNA TGTGCCAGCATCACCGGACAGGGTCGCACCTACGAGCAGTACTTC. This codes for CASITGQGRTYEQYF.

The chain is built from TRBV25-1 and TRBJ1-2; no reliable D call. CDR3 length: 14 amino acids. The V and J ends lost 1 base and 4 bases respectively, with 10 bases between them. Germline V lookup: CDR1 MGHDK, CDR2 SYGVNS. The CDR3 DNA sequence: TGTGCCAGCAGTGAATTTAACAGAGGCTATGGCTACACCTTC. It translates to CASSEFNRGYGYTF.

This chain links TRBV11-2 with TRBJ2-3; 8 bases agree with TRBD1. Germline values: CDR1 SGHAT, CDR2 FQNNGV. The V gene end was trimmed by 4 bases and the J gene end by 6 bases; junction bases not matched to a gene: 6. This CDR3 spans 14 amino acids. CDR3 nucleotide sequence: TGTGCCAGCAGCTCGCGGGACAGGTGGGATACGCAGTATTTT. It translates to CASSSRDRWDTQYF.